This T cell receptor (beta chain) comes out of a study of T cells in tuberculosis (dated by TCRdb to 2016 to 2019). Regarding the research as a whole: In the study, CD1B tetramers and high-throughput TCR immunosequencing were combined to characterize T cells specific for the mycobacterial lipid antigen glucose monomycolate (GMM). With ten people per group, a South African clinical cohort compared IGRA-negative adolescents, IGRA-positive adolescents with latent tuberculosis, and adults with active tuberculosis.

For this clone: This receptor's antigen is unknown. It has no much larger one-base neighbor in the sample; base qualities were not kept.

The immunoSEQ multiplex PCR assay was used to generate TCR libraries, with TCR-beta and/or TCR-alpha/delta assays applied to each sample. The amplified TCR libraries were sequenced on the Illumina high-throughput platform. As for the original processing: Clustering and dimensionality reduction relied on pairwise TCRdist distances among GMM-specific receptors from T cells that were either sorted ex vivo or expanded in vitro. Each clinical repertoire was assigned a mean NN-distance score, defined as the average TCRdist to the nearest 10% of tetramer-positive reference sequences. GEM TCR motif frequency was computed as the fraction of unique TCRs matching known GEM sequences by V/J usage and CDR3 length. Active tuberculosis was classified by linear discriminant analysis with leave-one-out cross-validation, implemented in scikit-learn. The table comes from immuneACCESS by way of TCRdb, which keeps in-frame sequences with V and J called. Part of the clones is missing from these tables; in studies checked, under half for an unresolved V gene and the rest for unknown reasons. Clone size and V and J calls were adopted from that table, with D and trimming inferred from the DNA. The sample has 38,000 or so clones on record, around 95% of them singletons. The ten largest clones represent approximately 3.8% of the sample.

From the cysteine through the phenylalanine, the CDR3 covers 15 amino acids. CDR3 DNA only is kept here, 45 bases in frame from base 1. A distance of 14 bases separates the germline ends of V and J, which lose 2 bases and 6 bases respectively. The germline V gene encodes CDR1 KGHSH and CDR2 LQKENI. Summary of the overall study and its limitations: Clinical samples were selected based on the availability of cryopreserved specimens, with adults included as active tuberculosis cases and adolescents included as controls. With the diverse GMM-specific repertoire as input, a classifier achieved around 90% accuracy (AUROC around 0.9), whereas GEM motif frequencies as input gave approximately 70% accuracy. Compared with IGRA-negative controls, TCR-alpha repertoires from active tuberculosis had smaller mean NN-distances to GMM-specific TCRs, which suggests clonal expansion of these TCRs. The smaller NN-distances in active tuberculosis patients were driven in part by shorter CDR3-alpha lengths, while the difference seen for TCR-beta was not statistically significant.

At study entry, a tuberculin skin test and the QuantiFERON-TB GOLD In-Tube IGRA were used to screen adolescents for latent tuberculosis infection. Immunosequencing was performed on unsorted cryopreserved PBMC and covered some 100,000 T cells per clinical donor on average. Eleven high schools in the Worcester region of the Western Cape, South Africa, served as enrollment sites for adolescents aged 12 to 18 years. About 10 M. tuberculosis-infected adolescents and approximately ten uninfected adolescents were selected, with the two groups matched for age and sex. Adolescent PBMC were isolated from freshly drawn heparinized blood by density centrifugation and cryopreserved.

Sequenced material: PBMCs. This chain joins TRBV18 to TRBJ1-5, with a weak D call of TRBD1 (5 bases match). This clonotype was obtained from a donor aged 5 to 30 with latent tuberculosis or without tuberculosis infection. The DNA sequence is given as TGTGCCAGCTCACCAGAAAGGGGTGCGCGTCAGCCCCAGCATTTT. It encodes CASSPERGARQPQHF.